One and the same sample provided the 4 T cell receptor beta chains below, sequenced in a study of blood T cells in healthy people across ages. With a J-beta primer mix and a sample-barcoded 5' primer, a second PCR ran about 7 to 12 cycles. Each CDR3 protein gets one entry after TCRdb re-called the 5' RACE reads with MiXCR. The repertoire consists of approximately 810,000 distinct CDR3 sequences, with under 40% occurring once and the leading ten covering 10% to 15%. Input material: blood. The receptors derive from a man between 18 and 35 years old in good health.

This clonotype was seen only once. This rearrangement joins TRBV13 to TRBJ2-1; TRBD2 matches 7 bases. The junction had 11 bases not matched to a gene; V was cut back by 5 bases and J by 4 bases. Germline values: CDR1 PRHDT, CDR2 FYEKMQ (reference sequence). The CDR3 loop spans 16 amino acids. In DNA, the CDR3 is TGTGCCAGCAGCGGCCTGGGGGGGACCGGATACAATGAGCAGTTCTTC. Translating gives CASSGLGGTGYNEQFF.

This clonotype was observed a handful of times. The V gene is TRBV5-1, the J gene TRBJ2-5; D perhaps matches TRBD1 (5 bases). Germline V lookup: CDR1 SGHRS, CDR2 YFSETQ. The V end lost 6 bases, the J end lost 1 base, and 10 bases lay between the germline ends. CDR3 length equals 13 residues. Here the CDR3 reads CASTDTVQETQYF. The CDR3 coding sequence is TGCGCCAGCACGGACACCGTCCAAGAGACCCAGTACTTC.

Details on this clonotype: One base away lies a much larger clone, so this may be a sequencing read error. The genes are TRBV20-1 and TRBJ2-5; D unresolved. Trimming shortened V by 3 bases and J by 4 bases, and 9 bases separated the two germline ends. Per the germline V gene, CDR1 is DFQATT and CDR2 is SNEGSKA (reference sequence). The CDR3 totals 12 residues. The CDR3 region has the DNA TGCAGTGCTAGTGTTACATCAGAGACCCAGTACTTC. Amino acid sequence: CSASVTSETQYF.

This clonotype was found a few times. The chain has TRBV5-5 and TRBJ1-1; TRBD1 might be the D (5 bases). The V end lost 4 bases, the J end lost 1 base, and 14 bases lay between the germline ends. The CDR3 consists of 15 residues. Per germline, CDR1 SGHKS and CDR2 YYEKEE (reference sequence). The CDR3 here is CASSPTGRQNTEAFF. The CDR3 DNA sequence: TGTGCCAGCAGCCCCACAGGTCGGCAGAACACTGAAGCTTTCTTT. The full variable domain, its missing parts supplied by reference TRBV5-5 and TRBJ1-1, is DAGVTQSPTHLIKTRGQQVTLRCSPISGHKSVSWYQQVLGQGPQFIFQYYEKEERGRGNFPDRFSARQFPNYSSELNVNALLLGDSALYLCASSPTGRQNTEAFFGQGTRLTVV.